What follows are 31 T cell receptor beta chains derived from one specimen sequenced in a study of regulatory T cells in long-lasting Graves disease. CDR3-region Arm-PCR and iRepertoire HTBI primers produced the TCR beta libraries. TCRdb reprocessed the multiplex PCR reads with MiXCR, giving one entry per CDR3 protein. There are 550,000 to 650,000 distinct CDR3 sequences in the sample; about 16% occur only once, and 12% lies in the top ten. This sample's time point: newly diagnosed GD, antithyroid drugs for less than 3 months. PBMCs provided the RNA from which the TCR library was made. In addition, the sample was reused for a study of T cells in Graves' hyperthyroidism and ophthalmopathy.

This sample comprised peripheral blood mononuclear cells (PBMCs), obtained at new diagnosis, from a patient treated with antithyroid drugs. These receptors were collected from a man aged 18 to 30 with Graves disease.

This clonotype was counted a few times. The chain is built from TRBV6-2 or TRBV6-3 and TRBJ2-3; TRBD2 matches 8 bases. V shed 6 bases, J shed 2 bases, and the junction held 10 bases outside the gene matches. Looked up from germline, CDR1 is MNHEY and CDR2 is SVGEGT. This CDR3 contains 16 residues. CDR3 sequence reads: CASRVAGRSNTDTQYF. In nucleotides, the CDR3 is TGTGCCAGCAGAGTAGCGGGACGTTCCAACACAGATACGCAGTATTTT.

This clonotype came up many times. The CDR3 DNA follows: TGCGCCAGCAGCTTCCGGACAGGGAACACCGGGGAGCTGTTTTTT. Protein sequence: CASSFRTGNTGELFF. This chain joins TRBV5-1 and TRBJ2-2, with 7 nucleotides matching TRBD1. The CDR3 is 15 residues long. The V gene end was trimmed by 2 bases and the J gene end by 1 base; junction bases not matched to a gene: 2. The V gene's germline CDR1 is SGHRS and CDR2 YFSETQ.

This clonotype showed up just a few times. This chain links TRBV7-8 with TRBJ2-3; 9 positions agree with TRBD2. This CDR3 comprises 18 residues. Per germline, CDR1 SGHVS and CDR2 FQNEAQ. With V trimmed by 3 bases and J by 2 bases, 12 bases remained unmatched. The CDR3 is CASSFSRVSGSVTDTQYF. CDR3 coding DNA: TGTGCCAGCAGCTTCAGCCGGGTTAGCGGGAGTGTCACAGATACGCAGTATTTT.

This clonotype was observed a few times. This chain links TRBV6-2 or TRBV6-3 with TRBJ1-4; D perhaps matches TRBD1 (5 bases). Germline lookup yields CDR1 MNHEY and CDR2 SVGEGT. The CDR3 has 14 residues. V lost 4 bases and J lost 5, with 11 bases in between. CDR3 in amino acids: CASSFRQPNEKLFF. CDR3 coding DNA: TGTGCCAGCAGTTTCCGACAGCCGAATGAAAAACTGTTTTTT.

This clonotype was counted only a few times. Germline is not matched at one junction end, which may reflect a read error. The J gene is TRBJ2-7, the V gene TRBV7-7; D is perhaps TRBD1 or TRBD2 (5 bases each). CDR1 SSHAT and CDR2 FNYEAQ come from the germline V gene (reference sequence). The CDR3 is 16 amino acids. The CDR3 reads CASSWGRRRIFYEQYF. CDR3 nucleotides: TGTGCTAGCAGCTGGGGACGGCGGCGGATCTTCTACGAGCAGTACTTC.

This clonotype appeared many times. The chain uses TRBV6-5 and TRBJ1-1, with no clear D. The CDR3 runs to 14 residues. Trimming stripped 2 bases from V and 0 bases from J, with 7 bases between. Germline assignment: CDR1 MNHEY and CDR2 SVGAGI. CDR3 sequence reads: CASSYGNMNTEAFF. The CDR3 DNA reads TGTGCCAGCAGTTACGGGAATATGAACACTGAAGCTTTCTTT.

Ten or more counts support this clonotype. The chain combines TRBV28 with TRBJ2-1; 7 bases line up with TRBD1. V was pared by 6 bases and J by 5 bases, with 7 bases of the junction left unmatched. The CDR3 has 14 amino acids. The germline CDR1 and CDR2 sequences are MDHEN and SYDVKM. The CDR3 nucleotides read TGTGCCAGCAGCGACAGGGTGGACCACAATGAGCAGTTCTTC. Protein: CASSDRVDHNEQFF. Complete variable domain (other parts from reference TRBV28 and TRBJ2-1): DVKVTQSSRYLVKRTGEKVFLECVQDMDHENMFWYRQDPGLGLRLIYFSYDVKMKEKGDIPEGYSVSREKKERFSLILESASTNQTSMYLCASSDRVDHNEQFFGPGTRLTVL.

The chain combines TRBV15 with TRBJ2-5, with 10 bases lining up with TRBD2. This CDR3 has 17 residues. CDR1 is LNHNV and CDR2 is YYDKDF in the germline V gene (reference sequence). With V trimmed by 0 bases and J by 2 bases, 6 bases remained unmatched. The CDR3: CATSRDEREGKQETQYF. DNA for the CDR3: TGTGCCACCAGCAGAGATGAGCGGGAGGGAAAACAAGAGACCCAGTACTTC.

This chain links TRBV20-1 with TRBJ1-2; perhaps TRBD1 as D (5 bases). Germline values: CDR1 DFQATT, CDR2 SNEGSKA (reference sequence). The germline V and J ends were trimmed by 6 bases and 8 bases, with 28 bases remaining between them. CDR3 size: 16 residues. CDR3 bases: TGCAGTGCCAATCCTCCCGGGGCAGACCTCTATGGAGGCTACACCTTC. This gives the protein CSANPPGADLYGGYTF.

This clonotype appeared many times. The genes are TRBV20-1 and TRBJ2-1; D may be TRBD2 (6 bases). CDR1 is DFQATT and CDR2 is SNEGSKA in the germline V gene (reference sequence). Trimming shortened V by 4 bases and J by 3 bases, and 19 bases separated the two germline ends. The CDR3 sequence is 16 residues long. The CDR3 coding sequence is TGCAGTGCTATTACCAGATCGGGACTCCACTACAATGAGCAGTTCTTC. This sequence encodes CSAITRSGLHYNEQFF.

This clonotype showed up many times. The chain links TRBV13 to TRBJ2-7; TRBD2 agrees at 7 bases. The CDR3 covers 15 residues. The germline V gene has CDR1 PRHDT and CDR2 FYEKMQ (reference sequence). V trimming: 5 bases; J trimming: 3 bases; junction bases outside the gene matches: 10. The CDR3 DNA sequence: TGTGCCAGCAGCGCCAGTCGGGAGGTCGGCTACGAGCAGTACTTC. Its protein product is CASSASREVGYEQYF.

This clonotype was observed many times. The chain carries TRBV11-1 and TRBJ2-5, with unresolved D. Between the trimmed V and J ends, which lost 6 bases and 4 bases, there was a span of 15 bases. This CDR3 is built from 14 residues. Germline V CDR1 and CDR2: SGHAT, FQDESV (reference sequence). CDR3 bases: TGTGCCAGCAGAATTATGGCGTTGTCAGAGACCCAGTACTTC. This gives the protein CASRIMALSETQYF.

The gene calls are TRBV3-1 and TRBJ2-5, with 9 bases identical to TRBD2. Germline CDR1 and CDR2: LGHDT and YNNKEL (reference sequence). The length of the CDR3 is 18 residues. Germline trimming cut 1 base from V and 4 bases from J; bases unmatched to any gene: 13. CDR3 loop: CASSQVLRRLAGSETQYF. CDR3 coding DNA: TGTGCCAGCAGCCAAGTGTTGCGTAGGCTAGCGGGATCAGAGACCCAGTACTTC.

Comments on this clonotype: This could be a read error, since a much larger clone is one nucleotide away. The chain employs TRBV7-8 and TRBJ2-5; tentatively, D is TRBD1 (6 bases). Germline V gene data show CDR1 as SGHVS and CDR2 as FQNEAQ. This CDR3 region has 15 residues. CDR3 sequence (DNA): TGTGCCAGCAGCTTAGGGACAGTACAACAAGAGACCCAGCACTTC. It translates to CASSLGTVQQETQHF.

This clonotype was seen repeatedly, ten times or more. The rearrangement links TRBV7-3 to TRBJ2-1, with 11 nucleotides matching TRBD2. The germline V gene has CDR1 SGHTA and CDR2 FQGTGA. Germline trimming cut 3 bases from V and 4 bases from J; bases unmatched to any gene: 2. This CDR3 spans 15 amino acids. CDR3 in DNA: TGTGCCAGCAGCTTCGGGACTAGCGGTTACAATGAGCAGTTCTTC. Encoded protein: CASSFGTSGYNEQFF.

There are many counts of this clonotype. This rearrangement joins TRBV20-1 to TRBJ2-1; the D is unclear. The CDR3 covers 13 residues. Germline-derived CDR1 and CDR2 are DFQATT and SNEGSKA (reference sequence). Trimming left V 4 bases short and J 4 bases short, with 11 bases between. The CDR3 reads CSATRSLYNEQFF. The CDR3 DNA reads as TGCAGTGCTACTCGATCTTTGTACAATGAGCAGTTCTTC.

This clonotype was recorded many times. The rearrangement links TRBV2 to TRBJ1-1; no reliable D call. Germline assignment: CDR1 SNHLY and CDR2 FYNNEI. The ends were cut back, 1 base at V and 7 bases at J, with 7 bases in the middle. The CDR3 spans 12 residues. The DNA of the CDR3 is TGTGCCAGCAGTGAAGACAGTTTTGAAGCTTTCTTT. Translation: CASSEDSFEAFF.

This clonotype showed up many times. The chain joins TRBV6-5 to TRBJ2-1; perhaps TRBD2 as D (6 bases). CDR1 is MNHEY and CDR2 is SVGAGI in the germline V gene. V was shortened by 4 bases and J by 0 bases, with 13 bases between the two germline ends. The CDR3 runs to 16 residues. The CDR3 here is CASSSASASSYNEQFF. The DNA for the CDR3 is TGTGCCAGCAGTTCTGCTAGCGCGAGCTCCTACAATGAGCAGTTCTTC.

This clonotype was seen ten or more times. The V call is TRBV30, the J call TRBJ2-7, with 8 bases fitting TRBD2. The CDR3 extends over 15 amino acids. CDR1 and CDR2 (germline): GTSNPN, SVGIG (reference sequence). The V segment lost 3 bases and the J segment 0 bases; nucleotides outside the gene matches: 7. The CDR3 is CAWSPFAGGSYEQYF. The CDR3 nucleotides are TGTGCCTGGAGCCCCTTCGCGGGGGGCTCCTACGAGCAGTACTTC.

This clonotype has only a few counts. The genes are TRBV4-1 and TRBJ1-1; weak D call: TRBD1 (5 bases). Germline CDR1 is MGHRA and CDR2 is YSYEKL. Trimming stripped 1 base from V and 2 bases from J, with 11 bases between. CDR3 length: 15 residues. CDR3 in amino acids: CASSQVGAANTEAFF. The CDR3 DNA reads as TGCGCCAGCAGCCAAGTAGGGGCAGCTAACACTGAAGCTTTCTTT.

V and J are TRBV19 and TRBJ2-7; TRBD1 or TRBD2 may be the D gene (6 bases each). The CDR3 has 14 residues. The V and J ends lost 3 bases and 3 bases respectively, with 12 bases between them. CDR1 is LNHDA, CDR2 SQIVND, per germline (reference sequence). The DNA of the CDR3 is TGTGCCAGTAGTATGGGGGGCAGCTTCTACGAGCAGTACTTC. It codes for CASSMGGSFYEQYF.

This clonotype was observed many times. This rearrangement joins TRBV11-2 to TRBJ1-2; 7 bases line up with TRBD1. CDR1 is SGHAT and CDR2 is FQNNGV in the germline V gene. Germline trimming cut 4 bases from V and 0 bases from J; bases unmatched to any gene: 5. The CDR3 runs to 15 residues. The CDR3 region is CASSWAGTANYGYTF. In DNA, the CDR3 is TGTGCCAGCAGCTGGGCGGGGACAGCTAACTATGGCTACACCTTC.

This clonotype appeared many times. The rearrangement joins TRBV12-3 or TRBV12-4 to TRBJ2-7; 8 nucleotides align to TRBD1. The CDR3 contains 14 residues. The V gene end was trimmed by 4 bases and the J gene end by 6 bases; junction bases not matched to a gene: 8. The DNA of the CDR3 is TGTGCCAGCAGTTCGGGACAGGCCCTTAGCGAGCAGTACTTC. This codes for CASSSGQALSEQYF.

CDR3 amino acids: CASSRMPVGNYGYTF. CDR3 DNA sequence: TGTGCCAGCAGCCGGATGCCGGTAGGAAACTATGGCTACACCTTC. V usage is TRBV5-6 and J usage is TRBJ1-2; D is ambiguous. The CDR3 runs to 15 residues. The V gene lost 4 bases and the J gene lost 2 bases, with 15 bases spanning the gap. Germline CDR1 and CDR2: SGHDT and YYEEEE.

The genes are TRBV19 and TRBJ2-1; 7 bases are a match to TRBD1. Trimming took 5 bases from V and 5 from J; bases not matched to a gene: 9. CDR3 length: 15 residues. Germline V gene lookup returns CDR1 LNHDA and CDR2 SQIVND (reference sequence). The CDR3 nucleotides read TGTGCCAGTAGTTGGGCCGACAGGGACCACAATGAGCAGTTCTTC. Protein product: CASSWADRDHNEQFF.

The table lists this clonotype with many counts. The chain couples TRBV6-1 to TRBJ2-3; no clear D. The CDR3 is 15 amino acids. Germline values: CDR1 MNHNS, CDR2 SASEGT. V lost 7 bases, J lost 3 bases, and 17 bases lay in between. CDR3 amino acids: CASTPMGGTTDTQYF. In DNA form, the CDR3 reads TGTGCCAGCACCCCTATGGGCGGAACTACAGATACGCAGTATTTT.

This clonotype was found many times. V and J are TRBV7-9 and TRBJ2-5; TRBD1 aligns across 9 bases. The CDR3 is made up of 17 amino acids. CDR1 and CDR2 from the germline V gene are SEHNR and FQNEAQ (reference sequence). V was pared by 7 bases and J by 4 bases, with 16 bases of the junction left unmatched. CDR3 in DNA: TGTGCCAGCACCACCCCGGTGGGGGGACAGGGCCGAGAGACCCAGTACTTC. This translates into CASTTPVGGQGRETQYF.

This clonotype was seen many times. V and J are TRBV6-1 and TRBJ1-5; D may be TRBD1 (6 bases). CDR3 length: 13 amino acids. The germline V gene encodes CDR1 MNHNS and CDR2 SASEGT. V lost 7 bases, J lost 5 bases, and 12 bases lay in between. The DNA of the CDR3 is TGTGCCAGCACTAACAGGGACTATCAGCCCCAGCATTTT. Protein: CASTNRDYQPQHF.

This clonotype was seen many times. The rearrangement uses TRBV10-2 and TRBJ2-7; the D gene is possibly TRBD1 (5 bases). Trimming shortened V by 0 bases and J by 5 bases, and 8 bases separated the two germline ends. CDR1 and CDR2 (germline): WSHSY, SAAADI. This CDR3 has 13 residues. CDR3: CASSESGRDEQYF. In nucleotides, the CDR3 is TGCGCCAGCAGTGAGTCGGGCAGGGACGAGCAGTACTTC.

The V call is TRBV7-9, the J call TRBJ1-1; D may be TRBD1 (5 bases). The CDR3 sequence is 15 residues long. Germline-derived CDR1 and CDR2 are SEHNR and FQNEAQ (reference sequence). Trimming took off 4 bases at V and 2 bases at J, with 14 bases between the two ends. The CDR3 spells CASSSPTVDNTEAFF. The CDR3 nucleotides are TGTGCCAGCAGCTCCCCGACAGTAGATAACACTGAAGCTTTCTTT.

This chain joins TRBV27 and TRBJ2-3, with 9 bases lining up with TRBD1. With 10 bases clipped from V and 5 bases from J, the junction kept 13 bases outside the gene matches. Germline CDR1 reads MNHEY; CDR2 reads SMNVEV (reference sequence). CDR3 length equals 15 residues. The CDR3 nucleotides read TGTGCCACCAGACTGGGACAGGGTATGTTAGATACGCAGTATTTT. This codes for CATRLGQGMLDTQYF.